This TCR beta chain was sequenced for a study of T cells in tuberculosis. With V trimmed by 6 bases and J by 0 bases, 9 bases remained unmatched. The germline CDR1 and CDR2 sequences are SGHAT and FQNNGV. The CDR3 covers 17 residues. Assay: immunoSEQ multiplex PCR; the TCRdb copy retains only in-frame clones and omits some. Of 40,000 to 45,000 clones listed, 90% to 95% are singletons. The sequenced material came from PBMCs. The chain links TRBV11-2 to TRBJ1-1; 11 bases are shared with TRBD1. This sequence was found in a donor between 10 and 35 years old with latent tuberculosis or without tuberculosis infection. The CDR3 nucleotides read TGTGCCAGCAGTCAAGGCGGGACAGGGGGAATGAACACTGAAGCTTTCTTT. It encodes CASSQGGTGGMNTEAFF.